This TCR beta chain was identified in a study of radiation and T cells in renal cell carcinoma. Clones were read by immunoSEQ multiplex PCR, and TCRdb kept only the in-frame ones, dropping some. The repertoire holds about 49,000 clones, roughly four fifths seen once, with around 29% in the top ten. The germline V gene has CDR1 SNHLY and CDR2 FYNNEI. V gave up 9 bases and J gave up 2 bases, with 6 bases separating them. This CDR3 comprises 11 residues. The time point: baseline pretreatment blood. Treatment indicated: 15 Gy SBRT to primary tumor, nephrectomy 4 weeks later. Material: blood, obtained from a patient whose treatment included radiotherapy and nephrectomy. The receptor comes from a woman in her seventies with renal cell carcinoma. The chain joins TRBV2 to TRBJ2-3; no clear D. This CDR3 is CASLYTDTQYF. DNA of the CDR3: TGTGCCAGTCTCTACACAGATACGCAGTATTTT.